Presented here are 16 T cell receptor beta chains from one specimen sequenced in a study of T cells in localized non-small cell lung cancer (dated by TCRdb to 2020 to 2022). The method behind the library was the immunoSEQ multiplex PCR assay. TCRdb obtained this table from immuneACCESS and retained in-frame rearrangements with V and J assigned. These tables miss some clones; where compared with another copy, unresolved V genes account for less than half of the shortfall, and the remainder is unexplained. For this sample the table gives roughly 34,000 clones, of which around 84% were detected only once. Around 4% of the sample belongs to the ten largest clones. The source material was peripheral blood, sampled before any cancer treatment. The receptor source for this set is an older male donor with stage III lung adenocarcinoma.

V and J are TRBV19 and TRBJ2-5; TRBD1 or TRBD2 may be the D gene (6 bases each). Between the trimmed V and J ends, which lost 5 bases and 5 bases, there was a span of 18 bases. Germline-derived CDR1 and CDR2 are LNHDA and SQIVND (reference sequence). This CDR3 comprises 15 residues. The chain's CDR3 is CASSSSGSGGETQYF. The CDR3 DNA follows: TGTGCCAGTAGTTCTTCAGGGTCCGGGGGCGAGACCCAGTACTTC. The full variable domain, completed using reference TRBV19 and TRBJ2-5, is DGGITQSPKYLFRKEGQNVTLSCEQNLNHDAMYWYRQDPGQGLRLIYYSQIVNDFQKGDIAEGYSVSREKKESFPLTVTSAQKNPTAFYLCASSSSGSGGETQYFGPGTRLLVL.

The gene calls are TRBV6-5 and TRBJ1-6; 8 bases agree with TRBD1. J was trimmed by 7 bases and V by 6 bases; bases with no gene match: 8. Germline V gene sequence: CDR1 MNHEY, CDR2 SVGAGI. This CDR3 region has 15 residues. The CDR3 DNA sequence: TGTGCCAGCAGCCTCTACCGGACAGGGAATTCACCCCTCCACTTT. Protein: CASSLYRTGNSPLHF.

This chain uses TRBV6-5 with TRBJ1-1, with D perhaps TRBD1 (6 bases). The V end was cut by 2 bases, the J end by 5 bases, with 9 bases between. The CDR3 runs to 13 residues. Germline values: CDR1 MNHEY, CDR2 SVGAGI. This CDR3 is CASSYGGGTEAFF. DNA for the CDR3: TGTGCCAGCAGTTACGGAGGGGGAACTGAAGCTTTCTTT.

The genes are TRBV11-2 and TRBJ1-1, with a possible D match to TRBD1 (5 bases). This CDR3 is 15 amino acids long. Germline V gives CDR1 SGHAT, CDR2 FQNNGV. V shed 1 base and J shed 4 bases, with 13 bases lying between them. CDR3 nucleotide sequence: TGTGCCAGCAGCTTAGTCGGGGCAGGCAGCACTGAAGCTTTCTTT. Its protein is CASSLVGAGSTEAFF.

The genes are TRBV9 and TRBJ2-1; TRBD2 aligns across 8 bases. Germline-derived CDR1 and CDR2 are SGDLS and YYNGEE. Trimming removed 4 bases from V and 4 bases from J; junction bases left unmatched: 7. CDR3 length: 15 amino acids. CDR3 coding DNA: TGTGCCAGCAGCCTAATAGCGGGGCTATACAATGAGCAGTTCTTC. Translated, it gives CASSLIAGLYNEQFF. Complete variable domain (other parts from reference TRBV9 and TRBJ2-1): DSGVTQTPKHLITATGQRVTLRCSPRSGDLSVYWYQQSLDQGLQFLIQYYNGEERAKGNILERFSAQQFPDLHSELNLSSLELGDSALYFCASSLIAGLYNEQFFGPGTRLTVL.

This clone was detected once. This chain joins TRBV27 and TRBJ2-1; 9 bases agree with TRBD2. Germline loops: CDR1 MNHEY, CDR2 SMNVEV (reference sequence). Losses at the gene ends were 5 bases for V and 2 bases for J; bases not matched to a gene: 13. The CDR3 is 18 residues long. For the CDR3, the DNA is TGTGCCAGCAGTGGAATTAGGGAGCTAGCGGGGCCCTACAATGAGCAGTTCTTC. It encodes CASSGIRELAGPYNEQFF.

This clone appeared a few times. The V call is TRBV18, the J call TRBJ1-1; D is unclear. The CDR3 is 12 amino acids. The ends were cut back, 6 bases at V and 1 base at J, with 6 bases in the middle. Looked up from germline, CDR1 is KGHSH and CDR2 is LQKENI. DNA for the CDR3: TGTGCCAGCTCCCCCAGGAACACTGAAGCTTTCTTT. Translation: CASSPRNTEAFF.

This clone was seen once. The chain recombines TRBV6-5 with TRBJ2-2; 7 nucleotides match TRBD1. The germline CDR1 and CDR2 sequences are MNHEY and SVGAGI. V was pared by 5 bases and J by 3 bases, with 6 bases of the junction left unmatched. The CDR3 is 15 amino acids. CDR3 residues: CASSGRQGDTGELFF. For the CDR3, the DNA is TGTGCCAGCAGTGGGAGACAGGGAGACACCGGGGAGCTGTTTTTT.

V is TRBV6-5 and J is TRBJ1-1; 8 nucleotides line up with TRBD1. The V gene end was trimmed by 7 bases and the J gene end by 5 bases; junction bases not matched to a gene: 3. The germline gives CDR1 MNHEY, CDR2 SVGAGI. The CDR3 has 12 residues. Here the CDR3 reads CASTGGWTEAFF. In DNA form, the CDR3 reads TGTGCCAGCACAGGGGGCTGGACTGAAGCTTTCTTT.

This rearrangement joins TRBV6-5 to TRBJ2-7, with D possibly being TRBD1 (5 bases). CDR1 MNHEY and CDR2 SVGAGI come from the germline V gene. This CDR3 is built from 15 residues. V lost 2 bases, J lost 1 base, and 12 bases lay in between. CDR3 protein: CASSYRRAESYEQYF. In DNA, the CDR3 is TGTGCCAGCAGTTACCGCAGGGCTGAGTCCTACGAGCAGTACTTC.

The rearrangement joins TRBV4-1 to TRBJ1-2; D not resolved. The V and J ends lost 0 bases and 5 bases respectively, with 13 bases between them. There are 15 residues in the CDR3. Per germline, CDR1 MGHRA and CDR2 YSYEKL. The CDR3 region has the DNA TGCGCCAGCAGCCAAGATCATACAGTACGTTATGGCTACACCTTC. It codes for CASSQDHTVRYGYTF.

The J gene is TRBJ1-2, the V gene TRBV28; tentatively, D is TRBD1 (6 bases). V was pared by 5 bases and J by 4 bases, with 14 bases between. The CDR3 is 14 amino acids. Germline V gene sequence: CDR1 MDHEN, CDR2 SYDVKM. This CDR3 is CASSTGQQIYGYTF. The CDR3 nucleotides are TGTGCCAGCAGTACCGGACAGCAGATCTATGGCTACACCTTC.

The chain joins TRBV11-2 to TRBJ1-2, with 8 nucleotides matching TRBD1. The CDR3 sequence is 15 residues long. The V segment lost 2 bases and the J segment 2 bases; nucleotides outside the gene matches: 4. From germline, CDR1 is SGHAT and CDR2 FQNNGV. CDR3 residues: CASSLSDRGNYGYTF. DNA of the CDR3: TGTGCCAGCAGCTTATCCGACAGGGGCAACTATGGCTACACCTTC.

This clone was seen a single time. J is TRBJ1-2 and V is TRBV7-8, with 9 nucleotides matching TRBD1. V lost 3 bases, J lost 3 bases, and 5 bases stayed unmatched. The CDR3 contains 15 residues. Germline V gives CDR1 SGHVS, CDR2 FQNEAQ. CDR3 bases: TGTGCCAGCAGCTTGGGGACAGGGAGATACTATGGCTACACCTTC. It encodes CASSLGTGRYYGYTF.

The chain joins TRBV6-5 to TRBJ2-7; D remains unclear. V dropped 2 bases and J dropped 3 bases, with 8 bases sitting between them. CDR1 and CDR2 (germline): MNHEY, SVGAGI. The CDR3 contains 13 residues. Here the CDR3 reads CASSYGVNYEQYF. In nucleotides, the CDR3 is TGTGCCAGCAGTTACGGGGTTAACTACGAGCAGTACTTC.

The V gene is TRBV29-1, the J gene TRBJ1-3; D gene uncertain. Trimming stripped 3 bases from V and 2 bases from J, with 11 bases between. CDR3 length: 14 amino acids. Germline CDR1 SQVTM, CDR2 ANQGSEA. In DNA, the CDR3 is TGCAGCGTTGACATCTCGGGAGCTGGAAACACCATATATTTT. Translation: CSVDISGAGNTIYF.